This section outlines one T cell receptor beta chain sequence together with its context. Its specificity is not known. The data are from a study of T cell responses to AZD1222 COVID-19 vaccine. Overall study results and limits: Seropositive status at baseline applied to only a handful of AZD1222 recipients. Spike-specific TCR breadth and depth went up after people got two AZD1222 doses. Possibly, clonal diversity was underestimated; donors were largely white British and included more females. Targets within unmutated variant regions were reportedly found for nearly half of spike-specific TCRs.

This CDR3 contains 14 residues. The germline gives CDR1 SGHVS, CDR2 FNYEAQ. Trimming stripped 5 bases from V and 2 bases from J, with 12 bases between. The method was immunoSEQ multiplex PCR; TCRdb's version includes in-frame clones alone and lacks a portion of them. The sample contains roughly 150,000 clones, roughly 90% of which appear only once. The TCR originated in an adult who received the AZD1222 COVID-19 vaccine. The J gene is TRBJ1-2, the V gene TRBV7-6, with D unclear. The sequenced sample was peripheral blood, obtained 28 days after the second AZD1222 dose. CDR3 sequence (DNA): TGTGCCAGCAGCGAGTTGGGAACGAACTATGGCTACACCTTC. Protein sequence: CASSELGTNYGYTF. Combining the CDR3 with reference TRBV7-6 and TRBJ1-2 gives the whole variable domain GAGVSQSPRYKVTKRGQDVALRCDPISGHVSLYWYRQALGQGPEFLTYFNYEAQQDKSGLPNDRFSAERPEGSISTLTIQRTEQRDSAMYRCASSELGTNYGYTFGSGTRLTVV.